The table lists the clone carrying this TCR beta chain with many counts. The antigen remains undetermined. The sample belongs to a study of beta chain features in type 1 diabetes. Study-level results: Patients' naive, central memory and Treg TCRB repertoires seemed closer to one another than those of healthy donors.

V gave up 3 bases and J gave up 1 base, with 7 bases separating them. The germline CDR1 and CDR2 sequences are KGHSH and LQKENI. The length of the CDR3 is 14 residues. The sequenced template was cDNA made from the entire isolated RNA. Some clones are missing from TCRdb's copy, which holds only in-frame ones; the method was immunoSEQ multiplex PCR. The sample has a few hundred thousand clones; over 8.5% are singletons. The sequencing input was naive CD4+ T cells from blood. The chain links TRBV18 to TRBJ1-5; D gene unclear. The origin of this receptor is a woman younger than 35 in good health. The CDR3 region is CASSPSGSNQPQHF. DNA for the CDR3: TGTGCCAGCTCACCTTCGGGGAGCAATCAGCCCCAGCATTTT.